This passage covers 15 T cell receptor beta chains from one sample sequenced in a study of blood T cell repertoires in COVID-19 (TCRdb year 2020). Libraries were constructed by the immunoSEQ multiplex PCR assay. TCRdb provides this immuneACCESS table in a form limited to in-frame rearrangements. Some clones are lacking; in checked studies, under half of them reflect an unresolved V gene, and why the rest are absent is not known. For this sample there are roughly 300,000 clones; around 90% appear just once. Around 1.1% of the sample lies in the top ten. The sample taken for sequencing was PBMCs or T cells enriched from blood (not recorded which). The receptors were sampled from a woman between 25 and 40 years old who had recovered from COVID-19.

This chain joins TRBV13 and TRBJ2-7; D possibly corresponds to TRBD1 (5 bases). V was trimmed by 3 bases and J by 0 bases, leaving 15 bases between them. Looked up from germline, CDR1 is PRHDT and CDR2 is FYEKMQ (reference sequence). The length of the CDR3 is 16 residues. The CDR3 DNA follows: TGTGCCAGCAGCTTCTGGGGCAGGTCGAGCTCCTACGAGCAGTACTTC. Residues: CASSFWGRSSSYEQYF.

The chain has TRBV18 and TRBJ2-1; 10 bases are a match to TRBD2. V lost 2 bases and J lost 6; bases outside the gene matches: 4. Germline CDR1 and CDR2: KGHSH and LQKENI. The CDR3 has 15 amino acids. The CDR3 DNA reads as TGTGCCAGCTCACCAGAGCGGGAGGGCCGCAATGAGCAGTTCTTC. This gives the protein CASSPEREGRNEQFF.

Only one count was recorded for this clone. V usage is TRBV25-1 and J usage is TRBJ1-6; TRBD1 is a possible D gene (5 bases). The CDR3 extends over 18 amino acids. From germline, CDR1 is MGHDK and CDR2 SYGVNS. Trimming shortened V by 3 bases and J by 0 bases, and 15 bases separated the two germline ends. Here the CDR3 DNA reads TGTGCCAGCAGTGACCGACCGACAGTTAGCTCCTATAATTCACCCCTCCACTTT. Translation gives CASSDRPTVSSYNSPLHF.

The rearrangement joins TRBV4-1 to TRBJ2-1; D is undetermined. Trimming removed 1 base from V and 4 bases from J, with 14 bases in between. CDR3 size: 16 residues. Germline V gene lookup returns CDR1 MGHRA and CDR2 YSYEKL. The DNA for the CDR3 is TGCGCCAGCAGCCAAGTTACCTCAGGTCCATACAATGAGCAGTTCTTC. Encoded protein: CASSQVTSGPYNEQFF.

The rearrangement links TRBV7-9 to TRBJ2-7; the match to TRBD1 covers 11 bases. Germline V gene sequence: CDR1 SEHNR, CDR2 FQNEAQ (reference sequence). CDR3 length equals 16 residues. Trimming took 2 bases from V and 5 from J; bases not matched to a gene: 8. In DNA form, the CDR3 reads TGTGCCAGCAGCTTACGACCGGGACAGGGGGTCCACGAGCAGTACTTC. Translating it yields CASSLRPGQGVHEQYF.

This clone has only one observation. The chain carries TRBV30 and TRBJ2-1, with TRBD2 matching over 8 bases. There are 17 residues in the CDR3. With V trimmed by 2 bases and J by 1 base, 10 bases remained unmatched. CDR1 and CDR2 from the germline V gene are GTSNPN and SVGIG (reference sequence). CDR3 nucleotides: TGTGCCTGGAGTTCTCCCATTAGCGGGAAGTCCTACAATGAGCAGTTCTTC. Translated, it gives CAWSSPISGKSYNEQFF. Combining the CDR3 with reference TRBV30 and TRBJ2-1 gives the whole variable domain SQTIHQWPATLVQPVGSPLSLECTVEGTSNPNLYWYRQAAGRGLQLLFYSVGIGQISSEVPQNLSASRPQDRQFILSSKKLLLSDSGFYLCAWSSPISGKSYNEQFFGPGTRLTVL.

V gene TRBV5-1 combines with J gene TRBJ2-5; 8 bases are a match to TRBD1. Losses at the gene ends were 0 bases for V and 2 bases for J; bases not matched to a gene: 3. Germline-derived CDR1 and CDR2 are SGHRS and YFSETQ. The CDR3 is made up of 15 amino acids. This CDR3 reads CASSLVWDRQETQYF. CDR3 DNA sequence: TGCGCCAGCAGCTTGGTATGGGACAGGCAAGAGACCCAGTACTTC.

The chain employs TRBV6-2 or TRBV6-3 and TRBJ2-1; the match to TRBD1 covers 11 bases. In germline, CDR1 is MNHEY, CDR2 SVGEGT. CDR3 size: 19 residues. V dropped 2 bases and J dropped 6; count of bases not matched to a gene: 15. This CDR3 reads CASSYVPGQGEGLRNEQFF. The CDR3 nucleotides are TGTGCCAGCAGTTACGTCCCGGGACAGGGGGAAGGACTACGCAATGAGCAGTTCTTC.

The genes are TRBV14 and TRBJ2-1, with 12 bases that match TRBD2. In germline, CDR1 is SGHDN, CDR2 FVKESK. CDR3 length: 17 residues. J gave up 3 bases and V 2 bases, and 5 bases lay outside the gene matches. The CDR3, as DNA: TGTGCCAGCAGCCAAAAAACTAGCGGGAGGTTCTACAATGAGCAGTTCTTC. Amino acids: CASSQKTSGRFYNEQFF.

The chain joins TRBV11-3 to TRBJ1-6; no definite D call. CDR1 and CDR2 (germline): SGHNT, YENEEA. Trimming cost V 4 bases and J 7 bases, with 8 bases left between them. CDR3 size: 13 residues. This CDR3 is CASSSGLNSPLHF. Here the CDR3 DNA reads TGTGCCAGCAGCTCAGGACTGAATTCACCCCTCCACTTT. The full variable domain, its missing parts supplied by reference TRBV11-3 and TRBJ1-6, is EAGVVQSPRYKIIEKKQPVAFWCNPISGHNTLYWYLQNLGQGPELLIRYENEEAVDDSQLPKDRFSAERLKGVDSTLKIQPAELGDSAVYLCASSSGLNSPLHFGNGTRLTVT.

This clone came up once. The chain uses TRBV5-5 and TRBJ2-7; TRBD2 agrees at 8 bases. The V gene end was trimmed by 5 bases and the J gene end by 2 bases; junction bases not matched to a gene: 9. The CDR3 is 15 amino acids. Looked up from germline, CDR1 is SGHKS and CDR2 is YYEKEE (reference sequence). For the CDR3, the DNA is TGTGCCAGCAGTCGAATGACTAGCGATCCCTACGAGCAGTACTTC. Translated, it gives CASSRMTSDPYEQYF.

V gene TRBV5-4 combines with J gene TRBJ2-3, with TRBD2 matching over 8 bases. The CDR3 runs to 15 residues. Looked up from germline, CDR1 is SGHNT and CDR2 is YYREEE (reference sequence). Losses at the gene ends were 4 bases for V and 1 base for J; bases not matched to a gene: 5. This chain's CDR3 is CASSPGGLGTDTQYF. Written as DNA, the CDR3 is TGTGCCAGCAGCCCGGGAGGGCTAGGCACAGATACGCAGTATTTT.

This clone was counted once. The CDR3 region is CASSSRQGSNQPQHF. The CDR3, as DNA: TGTGCCAGCAGTTCTCGACAGGGCAGCAATCAGCCCCAGCATTTT. This rearrangement joins TRBV27 to TRBJ1-5; 7 bases are shared with TRBD1. The CDR3 runs 15 residues. V lost 4 bases to trimming and J lost 1 base; unmatched junction nucleotides: 4. Per germline, CDR1 MNHEY and CDR2 SMNVEV (reference sequence).

The rearrangement uses TRBV6-4 and TRBJ1-2; 11 nucleotides align to TRBD1. The CDR3 sequence is 14 residues long. Germline V CDR1 and CDR2: MRHNA, SNTAGT. The trim removed 6 bases at V and 4 bases at J, leaving 4 bases unmatched. The CDR3 bases are TGTGCCAGCAGACCCGGGACAGGGGGCTATGGCTACACCTTC. Its translation is CASRPGTGGYGYTF.

This clone was observed a handful of times. V usage is TRBV28 and J usage is TRBJ2-7; tentatively, D is TRBD1 (6 bases). V dropped 6 bases and J dropped 3 bases, with 12 bases sitting between them. From germline, CDR1 is MDHEN and CDR2 SYDVKM. This CDR3 spans 13 amino acids. The DNA of the CDR3 is TGTGCCAGCAGCACACAGGGTATCTACGAGCAGTACTTC. Amino acids: CASSTQGIYEQYF.